Listed here are 13 T cell receptor beta chains from one sample, sequenced in a study of vaccination and CD4 T cells after COVID-19. An Oncomine TCR Beta short-read assay was used to sequence the DNA from cultured CD4+ T cells. MiXCR, applied by TCRdb to the PCR reads, yields one record per CDR3 protein. The sample holds 8,500 to 9,500 distinct CDR3 sequences; about 67% are singletons and the top ten take roughly two fifths. No antigen has been assigned to these receptors. Stated treatment: roughly 10-day PBMC culture with coronavirus spike peptide pools or control peptides (ViraFEST assay). The sample taken for sequencing was CD4+ T cells from blood, cultured in vitro. The receptors shown here come from a human donor who had recovered from COVID-19.

This chain uses TRBV7-9 with TRBJ2-2, with TRBD1 matching over 7 bases. Per germline, CDR1 SEHNR and CDR2 FQNEAQ (reference sequence). V was pared by 3 bases and J by 6 bases, with 4 bases of the junction left unmatched. This CDR3 region has 14 residues. The CDR3 spells CASSFTGVAGELFF. DNA for the CDR3: TGTGCCAGCAGCTTCACAGGGGTGGCCGGGGAGCTGTTTTTT.

V and J are TRBV6-2 or TRBV6-3 and TRBJ1-5, with D unclear. Germline CDR1 reads MNHEY; CDR2 reads SVGEGT. Trimming removed 7 bases from V and 0 bases from J, with 4 bases in between. This CDR3 has 12 residues. DNA of the CDR3: TGTGCCAGCAAGTATAGCAATCAGCCCCAGCATTTT. Translation gives CASKYSNQPQHF.

The sample holds a few counts of this clonotype. DNA of the CDR3: TGTGCCAGCAGCTTAGATTCGGGGACTGAAGCTTTCTTT. It translates to CASSLDSGTEAFF. V gene TRBV11-3 combines with J gene TRBJ1-1; D unclear. With 0 bases removed from V and 5 bases from J, the gap between germline ends came to 7 bases. Germline lookup yields CDR1 SGHNT and CDR2 YENEEA. The CDR3 spans 13 residues.

This clonotype was picked up a small number of times. The chain is built from TRBV20-1 and TRBJ2-3, with TRBD2 matching 9 bases. Germline CDR1 is DFQATT and CDR2 is SNEGSKA (reference sequence). The CDR3 runs 13 residues. The J segment lost 6 bases and the V segment lost 3 bases, leaving 4 bases of the junction unmatched. Written as DNA, the CDR3 is TGCAGTGCTAGCGGGACTAGCTACGATACGCAGTATTTT. It codes for CSASGTSYDTQYF.

The chain recombines TRBV28 with TRBJ2-6; D is perhaps TRBD2 (5 bases). CDR1 is MDHEN and CDR2 is SYDVKM in the germline V gene. With 7 bases removed from V and 4 bases from J, the gap between germline ends came to 17 bases. The CDR3 is made up of 16 amino acids. The CDR3 region has the DNA TGTGCCAGCATACCCAAAGAGGGCTCCGGGGCCAACGTCCTGACTTTC. Encoded protein: CASIPKEGSGANVLTF.

This clonotype turned up a few times. The CDR3 loop is CASSLEGQGPKNIQYF. The CDR3, as DNA: TGTGCCAGCAGCTTGGAGGGACAGGGCCCCAAAAACATTCAGTACTTC. This chain joins TRBV7-9 and TRBJ2-4; 9 bases are a match to TRBD1. Trimming cost V 3 bases and J 2 bases; bases outside gene matches: 5. Germline CDR1 reads SEHNR; CDR2 reads FQNEAQ (reference sequence). The CDR3 sequence is 16 residues long.

This chain uses TRBV28 with TRBJ1-4, with D perhaps TRBD1 (5 bases). Trimming took off 4 bases at V and 5 bases at J, with 11 bases between the two ends. Germline V gene data show CDR1 as MDHEN and CDR2 as SYDVKM. The CDR3 is 14 residues long. The CDR3 spells CASSYGTANEKLFF. CDR3 sequence (DNA): TGTGCCAGCAGTTACGGGACGGCCAATGAAAAACTGTTTTTT.

The V and J genes are TRBV27 and TRBJ2-7; 9 positions match TRBD2. Germline V gene lookup returns CDR1 MNHEY and CDR2 SMNVEV (reference sequence). There are 16 residues in the CDR3. V lost 3 bases and J lost 2; bases outside the gene matches: 8. CDR3 in DNA: TGTGCCAGCAGTTTGTTCGGGACTAGCAGCGCCTACGAGCAGTACTTC. It translates to CASSLFGTSSAYEQYF.

This clonotype was picked up one time. The chain carries TRBV12-5 and TRBJ1-5, with D possibly TRBD1 on 5 matching bases. The CDR3 covers 16 residues. Germline V CDR1 and CDR2: LGHNT, FRNRAP. V lost 1 base and J lost 4, with 14 bases in between. Written as DNA, the CDR3 is TGTGCTAGTGGTTTGGCCATCCAGGGTCGAAATCAGCCCCAGCATTTT. It is translated as CASGLAIQGRNQPQHF.

V and J are TRBV7-2 and TRBJ1-2; D might be TRBD1 (6 bases). The germline CDR1 and CDR2 sequences are SGHTA and FQGNSA. This CDR3 has 13 amino acids. The ends were cut back, 2 bases at V and 8 bases at J, with 12 bases in the middle. CDR3 residues: CASSLFRGRGYTF. The CDR3 nucleotides read TGTGCCAGCAGCTTATTCCGGGGGCGGGGCTACACCTTC.

The rearrangement joins TRBV6-2 or TRBV6-3 to TRBJ1-5; D gene ambiguous. Germline values: CDR1 MNHEY, CDR2 SVGEGT. V was cut by 0 bases and J by 2 bases, with 11 bases left in between. The CDR3 covers 16 residues. The CDR3 loop is CASSYSAGVRNQPQHF. CDR3 DNA: TGTGCCAGCAGTTACTCTGCAGGTGTCCGCAATCAGCCCCAGCATTTT.

The CDR3 nucleotides are TGTGCCAGCAGCCCACGGGACACCGGGAGAAACACCTTC. Its translation is CASSPRDTGRNTF. The V and J genes are TRBV11-3 and TRBJ1-2; a possible D gene is TRBD1 (6 bases). The V gene's germline CDR1 is SGHNT and CDR2 YENEEA. Trimming removed 5 bases at V and 12 bases at J, with 19 bases between. The CDR3 sequence is 13 residues long.

CDR3 bases: TGTGCCAGCAGTTTATCGCGGGAAGCCTACAATGAGCAGTTCTTC. Protein sequence: CASSLSREAYNEQFF. V and J are TRBV27 and TRBJ2-1, with TRBD2 as a possible D gene (6 bases). This CDR3 spans 15 amino acids. V dropped 0 bases and J dropped 2 bases, with 8 bases sitting between them. CDR1 is MNHEY and CDR2 is SMNVEV in the germline V gene (reference sequence).